This entry concerns a single T cell receptor (beta chain). Antigen: not known. This beta chain is a stray read from a library made for alpha chains; its abundance is not meaningful. This specimen belongs to a study of spatial heterogeneity in lung cancer. Study-wide background: For the average unique TCR and UMI combination, more than eight occurrences appeared in raw reads.

A unique molecular identifier was carried by every single TCR cDNA molecule. TCRdb recomputed calls from the 5' RACE reads with MiXCR, one row per CDR3 protein. There are approximately 4,100 distinct CDR3 sequences in the sample; around 24% occur only once, and around 23% lies in the top ten. Study-wide results and caveats: Ubiquitous expanded tumor TCRs were observed in blood more at resection than follow-up.

Regarding time point: sample taken at primary tumor resection. Sequencing covered unsorted whole RNA taken from tumor, nontumor lung or frozen PBMC. Samples were obtained from about 75 donors, all untreated early-stage non-small cell lung cancer patients. This CDR3 has 12 amino acids. Germline V lookup: CDR1 SGHRS, CDR2 YFSETQ. Trimming took 0 bases from V and 5 from J, leaving 6 bases between them. The source was PBMCs, collected at surgery. The receptor's source is a female donor with early-stage non-small cell lung cancer. The rearrangement links TRBV5-1 to TRBJ2-7; D possibly corresponds to TRBD1 (6 bases). The CDR3 region has the DNA TGCGCCAGCAGCTTGGCAGGGGACGAGCAGTACTTC. The encoded protein is CASSLAGDEQYF.